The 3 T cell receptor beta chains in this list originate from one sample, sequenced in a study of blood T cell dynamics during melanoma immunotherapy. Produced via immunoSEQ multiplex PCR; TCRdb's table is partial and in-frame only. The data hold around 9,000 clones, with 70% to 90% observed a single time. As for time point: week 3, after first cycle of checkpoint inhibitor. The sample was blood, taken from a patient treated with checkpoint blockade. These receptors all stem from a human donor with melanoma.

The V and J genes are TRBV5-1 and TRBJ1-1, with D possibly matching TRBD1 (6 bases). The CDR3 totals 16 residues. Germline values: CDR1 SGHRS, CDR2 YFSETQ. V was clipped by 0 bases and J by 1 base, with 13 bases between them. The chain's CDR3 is CASSLGWRTENTEAFF. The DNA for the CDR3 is TGCGCCAGCAGCTTGGGGTGGCGGACAGAGAACACTGAAGCTTTCTTT.

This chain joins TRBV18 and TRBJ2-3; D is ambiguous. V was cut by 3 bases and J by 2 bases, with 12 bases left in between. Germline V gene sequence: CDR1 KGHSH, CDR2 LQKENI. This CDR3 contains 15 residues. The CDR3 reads CASSPRAPPTDTQYF. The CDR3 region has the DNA TGTGCCAGCTCACCTCGGGCTCCCCCCACAGATACGCAGTATTTT.

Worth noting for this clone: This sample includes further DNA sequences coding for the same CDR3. CDR3 nucleotide sequence: TGTGCCAGCAGCAAACAGGGGGCTTCTGGAAACACCATATATTTT. Its protein is CASSKQGASGNTIYF. The chain uses TRBV7-9 and TRBJ1-3; 9 bases are a match to TRBD1. This CDR3 comprises 15 residues. CDR1 and CDR2 (germline): SEHNR, FQNEAQ (reference sequence). The V segment lost 5 bases and the J segment 1 base; nucleotides outside the gene matches: 3.